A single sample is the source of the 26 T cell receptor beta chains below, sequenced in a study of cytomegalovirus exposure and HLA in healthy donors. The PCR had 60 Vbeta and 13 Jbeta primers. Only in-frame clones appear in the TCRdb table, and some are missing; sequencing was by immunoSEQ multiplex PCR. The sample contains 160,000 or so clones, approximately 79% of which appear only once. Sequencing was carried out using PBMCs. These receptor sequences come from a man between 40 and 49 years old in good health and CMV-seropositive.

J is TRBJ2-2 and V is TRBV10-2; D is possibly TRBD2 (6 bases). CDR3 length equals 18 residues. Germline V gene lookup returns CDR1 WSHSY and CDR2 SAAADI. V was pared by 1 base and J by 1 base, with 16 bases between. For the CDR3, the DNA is TGCGCCAGCAGTGAGTTGCTGGGGCGGGGAGGGAACACCGGGGAGCTGTTTTTT. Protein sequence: CASSELLGRGGNTGELFF.

CDR3 sequence (DNA): TGTGCCAGCAGCTTGTCGGGGGACAGCAATCAGCCCCAGCATTTT. Its translation is CASSLSGDSNQPQHF. The chain recombines TRBV11-2 with TRBJ1-5; D may be TRBD1 (5 bases). The CDR3 totals 15 residues. Trimming removed 3 bases from V and 1 base from J, with 10 bases in between. Germline CDR1 reads SGHAT; CDR2 reads FQNNGV.

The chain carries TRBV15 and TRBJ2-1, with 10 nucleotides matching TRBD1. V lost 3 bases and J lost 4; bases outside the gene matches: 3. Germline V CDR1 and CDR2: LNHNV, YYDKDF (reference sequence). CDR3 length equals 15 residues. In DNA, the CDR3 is TGTGCCACCAGCAGGGGACAGGGGTTTTACAATGAGCAGTTCTTC. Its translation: CATSRGQGFYNEQFF.

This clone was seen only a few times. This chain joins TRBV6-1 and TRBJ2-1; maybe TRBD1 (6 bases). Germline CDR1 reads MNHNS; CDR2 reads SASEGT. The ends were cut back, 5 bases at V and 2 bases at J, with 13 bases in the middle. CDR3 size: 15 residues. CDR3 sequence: CASSPQGPPYNEQFF. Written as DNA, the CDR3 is TGTGCCAGCAGTCCTCAGGGGCCCCCCTACAATGAGCAGTTCTTC.

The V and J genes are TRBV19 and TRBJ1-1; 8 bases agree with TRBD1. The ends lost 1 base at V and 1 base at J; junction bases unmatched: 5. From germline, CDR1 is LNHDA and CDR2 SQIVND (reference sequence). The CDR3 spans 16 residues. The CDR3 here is CASSIGGDRRNTEAFF. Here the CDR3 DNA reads TGTGCCAGTAGTATAGGGGGGGACAGGAGGAACACTGAAGCTTTCTTT.

Here the CDR3 DNA reads TGTGCCAGCTCACCGACTGCCGCCTACGAGCAGTACTTC. Protein sequence: CASSPTAAYEQYF. The chain uses TRBV18 and TRBJ2-7; D remains unclear. The CDR3 sequence is 13 residues long. Germline CDR1 KGHSH, CDR2 LQKENI. Trimming pared 3 bases from V and 2 bases from J, leaving 8 bases between.

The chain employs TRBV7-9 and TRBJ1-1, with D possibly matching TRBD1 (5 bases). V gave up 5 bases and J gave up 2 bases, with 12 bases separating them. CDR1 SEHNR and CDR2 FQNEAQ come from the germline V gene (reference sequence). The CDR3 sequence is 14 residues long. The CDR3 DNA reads TGTGCCAGCAGCGTAGACAGCCCTAACACTGAAGCTTTCTTT. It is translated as CASSVDSPNTEAFF.

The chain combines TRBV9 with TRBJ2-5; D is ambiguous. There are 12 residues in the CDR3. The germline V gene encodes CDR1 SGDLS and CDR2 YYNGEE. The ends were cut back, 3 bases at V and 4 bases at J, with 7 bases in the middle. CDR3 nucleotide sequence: TGTGCCAGCAGCGCCGCAGGAGAGACCCAGTACTTC. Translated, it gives CASSAAGETQYF.

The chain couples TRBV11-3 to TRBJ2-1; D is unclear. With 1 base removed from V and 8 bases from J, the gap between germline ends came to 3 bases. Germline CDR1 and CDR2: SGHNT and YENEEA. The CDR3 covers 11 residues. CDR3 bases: TGTGCCAGCAGCTTAGCGTATGAGCAGTTCTTC. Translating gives CASSLAYEQFF.

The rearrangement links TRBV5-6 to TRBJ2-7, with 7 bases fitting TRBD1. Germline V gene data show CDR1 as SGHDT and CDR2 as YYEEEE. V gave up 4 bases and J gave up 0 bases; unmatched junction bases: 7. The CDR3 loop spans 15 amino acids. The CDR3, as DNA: TGTGCCAGCAGCCGCCTTTCAGGGGGCTCCTACGAGCAGTACTTC. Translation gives CASSRLSGGSYEQYF. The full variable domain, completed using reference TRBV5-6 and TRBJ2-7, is DAGVTQSPTHLIKTRGQQVTLRCSPKSGHDTVSWYQQALGQGPQFIFQYYEEEERQRGNFPDRFSGHQFPNYSSELNVNALLLGDSALYLCASSRLSGGSYEQYFGPGTRLTVT.

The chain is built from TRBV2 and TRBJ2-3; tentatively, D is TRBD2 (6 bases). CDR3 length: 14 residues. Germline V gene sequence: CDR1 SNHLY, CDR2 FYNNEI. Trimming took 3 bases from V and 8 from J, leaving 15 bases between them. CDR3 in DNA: TGTGCCAGCAGTGACCCGTCTTCGGAGGGTACGCAGTATTTT. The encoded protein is CASSDPSSEGTQYF. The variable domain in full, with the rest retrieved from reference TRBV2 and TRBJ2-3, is EPEVTQTPSHQVTQMGQEVILRCVPISNHLYFYWYRQILGQKVEFLVSFYNNEISEKSEIFDDQFSVERPDGSNFTLKIRSTKLEDSAMYFCASSDPSSEGTQYFGPGTRLTVL.

The CDR3 sequence is CARGLPPRREGTGELFF. CDR3 in DNA: TGTGCCAGGGGACTTCCACCGAGGCGGGAAGGCACCGGGGAGCTGTTTTTT. This chain joins TRBV9 and TRBJ2-2; D is possibly TRBD2 (6 bases). Trimming stripped 8 bases from V and 4 bases from J, with 24 bases between. The CDR3 is 17 residues long. Germline CDR1 reads SGDLS; CDR2 reads YYNGEE.

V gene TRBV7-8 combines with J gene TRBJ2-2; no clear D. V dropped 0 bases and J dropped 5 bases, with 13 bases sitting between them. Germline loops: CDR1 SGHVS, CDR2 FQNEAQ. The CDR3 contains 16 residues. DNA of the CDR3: TGTGCCAGCAGCTTAGCGCCCCTGGCCAGTACCGGGGAGCTGTTTTTT. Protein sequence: CASSLAPLASTGELFF.

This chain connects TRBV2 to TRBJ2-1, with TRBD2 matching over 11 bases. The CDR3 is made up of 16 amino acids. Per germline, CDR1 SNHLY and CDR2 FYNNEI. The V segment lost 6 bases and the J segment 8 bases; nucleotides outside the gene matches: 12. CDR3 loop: CASSELTSGMGDEQFF. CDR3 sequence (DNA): TGTGCCAGCAGCGAACTGACTAGCGGGATGGGAGATGAGCAGTTCTTC.

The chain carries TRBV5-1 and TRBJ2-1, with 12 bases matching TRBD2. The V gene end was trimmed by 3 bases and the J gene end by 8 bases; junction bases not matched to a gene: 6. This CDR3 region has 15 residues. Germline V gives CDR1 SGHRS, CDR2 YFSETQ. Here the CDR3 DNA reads TGCGCCAGCAGCTACGTGACTAGCGGGAGTTATGAGCAGTTCTTC. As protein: CASSYVTSGSYEQFF.

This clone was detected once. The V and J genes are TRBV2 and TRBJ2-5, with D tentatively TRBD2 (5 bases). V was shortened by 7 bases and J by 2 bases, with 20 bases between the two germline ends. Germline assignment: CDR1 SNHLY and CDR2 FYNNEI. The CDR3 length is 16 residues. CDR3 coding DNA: TGTGCCAGCACGACCAGACCAGCGAGGGCTCAAGAGACCCAGTACTTC. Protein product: CASTTRPARAQETQYF. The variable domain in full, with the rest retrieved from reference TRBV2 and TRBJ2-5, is EPEVTQTPSHQVTQMGQEVILRCVPISNHLYFYWYRQILGQKVEFLVSFYNNEISEKSEIFDDQFSVERPDGSNFTLKIRSTKLEDSAMYFCASTTRPARAQETQYFGPGTRLLVL.

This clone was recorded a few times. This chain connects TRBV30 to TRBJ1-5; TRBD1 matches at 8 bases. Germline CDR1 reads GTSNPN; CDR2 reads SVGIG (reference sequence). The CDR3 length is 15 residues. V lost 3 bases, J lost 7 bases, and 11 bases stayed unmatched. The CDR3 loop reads CAWRGLGQGNQPQHF. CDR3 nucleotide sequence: TGTGCCTGGAGGGGCCTTGGACAGGGAAACCAGCCCCAGCATTTT.

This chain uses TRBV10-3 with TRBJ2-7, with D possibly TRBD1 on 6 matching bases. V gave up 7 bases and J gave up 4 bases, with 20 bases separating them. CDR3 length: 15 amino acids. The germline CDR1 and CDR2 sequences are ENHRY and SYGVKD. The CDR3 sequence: CAITPSPGTTYEQYF. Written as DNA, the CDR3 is TGTGCCATCACCCCATCCCCCGGGACAACATACGAGCAGTACTTC.

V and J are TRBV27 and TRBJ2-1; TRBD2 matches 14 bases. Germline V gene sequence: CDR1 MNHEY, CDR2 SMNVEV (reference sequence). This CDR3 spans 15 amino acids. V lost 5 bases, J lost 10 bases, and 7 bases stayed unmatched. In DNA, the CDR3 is TGTGCCAGCAGTGCGACTAGCGGGAGGGCCTGGGAGCAGTTCTTC. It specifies CASSATSGRAWEQFF.

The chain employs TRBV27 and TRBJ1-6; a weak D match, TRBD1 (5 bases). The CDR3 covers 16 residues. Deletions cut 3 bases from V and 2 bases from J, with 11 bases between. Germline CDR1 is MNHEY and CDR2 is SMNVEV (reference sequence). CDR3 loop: CASSLGTTPYNSPLHF. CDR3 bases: TGTGCCAGCAGTTTGGGGACTACTCCCTATAATTCACCCCTCCACTTT.

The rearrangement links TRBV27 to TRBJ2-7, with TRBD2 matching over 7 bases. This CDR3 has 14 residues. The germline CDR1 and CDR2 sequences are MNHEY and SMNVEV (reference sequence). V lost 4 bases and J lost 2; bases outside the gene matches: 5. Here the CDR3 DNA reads TGTGCCAGCAGTTCTAGACTAGCCCCCTACGAGCAGTACTTC. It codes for CASSSRLAPYEQYF.

CDR3 region: CASSVAGHMNTGELFF. CDR3 DNA sequence: TGTGCCAGCAGCGTAGCCGGACATATGAACACCGGGGAGCTGTTTTTT. This rearrangement joins TRBV9 to TRBJ2-2, with D possibly TRBD1 on 5 matching bases. Trimming took off 0 bases at V and 1 base at J, with 10 bases between the two ends. This CDR3 is built from 16 residues. Germline values: CDR1 SGDLS, CDR2 YYNGEE.

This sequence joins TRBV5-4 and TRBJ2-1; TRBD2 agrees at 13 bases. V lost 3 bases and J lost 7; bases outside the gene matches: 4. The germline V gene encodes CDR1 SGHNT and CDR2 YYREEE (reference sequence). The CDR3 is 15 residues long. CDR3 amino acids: CASSSGLAGLNEQFF. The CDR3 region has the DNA TGTGCCAGCAGCTCGGGACTAGCGGGACTTAATGAGCAGTTCTTC.

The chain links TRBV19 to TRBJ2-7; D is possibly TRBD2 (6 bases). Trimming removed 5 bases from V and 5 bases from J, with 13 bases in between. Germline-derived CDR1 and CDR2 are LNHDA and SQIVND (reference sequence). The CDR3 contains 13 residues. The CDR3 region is CASSFTGTHEQYF. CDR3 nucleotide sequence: TGTGCCAGTAGTTTTACCGGGACTCACGAGCAGTACTTC.

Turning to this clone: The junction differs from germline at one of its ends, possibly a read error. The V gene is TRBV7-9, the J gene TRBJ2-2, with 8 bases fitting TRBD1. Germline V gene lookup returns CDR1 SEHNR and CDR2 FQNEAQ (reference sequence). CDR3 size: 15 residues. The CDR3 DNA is TGTTCCAGCAGCGTGACAGGGGCGGCCACCGGGGAGCTGTTTTTT. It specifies CSSSVTGAATGELFF.

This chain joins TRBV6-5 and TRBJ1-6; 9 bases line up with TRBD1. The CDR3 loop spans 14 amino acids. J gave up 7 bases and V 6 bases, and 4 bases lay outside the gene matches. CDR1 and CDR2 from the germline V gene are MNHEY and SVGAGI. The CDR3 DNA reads TGTGCCAGCAGAATGACAGGGGGGAATTCACCCCTCCACTTT. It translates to CASRMTGGNSPLHF.